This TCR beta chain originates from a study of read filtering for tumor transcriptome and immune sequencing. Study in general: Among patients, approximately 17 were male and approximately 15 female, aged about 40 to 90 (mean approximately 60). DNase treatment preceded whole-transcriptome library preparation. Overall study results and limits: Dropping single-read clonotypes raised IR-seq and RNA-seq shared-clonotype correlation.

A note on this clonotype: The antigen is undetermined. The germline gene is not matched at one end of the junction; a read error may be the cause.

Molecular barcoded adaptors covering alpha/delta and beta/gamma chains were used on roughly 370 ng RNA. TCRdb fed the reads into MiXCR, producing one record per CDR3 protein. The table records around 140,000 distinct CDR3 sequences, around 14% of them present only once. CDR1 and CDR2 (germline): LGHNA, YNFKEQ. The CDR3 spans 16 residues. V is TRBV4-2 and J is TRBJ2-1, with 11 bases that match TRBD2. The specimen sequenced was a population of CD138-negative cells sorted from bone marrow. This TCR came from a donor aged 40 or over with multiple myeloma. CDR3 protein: CASSQVLAGVGYEQIF. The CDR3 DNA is TGTGCCAGCAGCCAAGTACTAGCGGGAGTCGGTTACGAGCAGATCTTC.